This T cell receptor (beta chain) was profiled in a study of type 1 regulatory T cells. Study-level information: T-allo10 is a Tr1-enriched, alloantigen-specific CD4 T cell product made in vitro.

Graft donor-derived T-allo10 cells were described as host-alloantigen-specific, anergic, and alloantigen-specifically suppressive. As regards this clonotype: Its target is unknown. A read error may produce the germline difference seen at one junction end.

TCRdb passed the reads through MiXCR, listing each CDR3 protein once. The top ten hold 7.6% of the sample, which has around 69,000 distinct CDR3 sequences, 55% to 80% seen once. Germline V CDR1 and CDR2: LGHNA, YSLEER. CDR3 size: 18 residues. Sequenced: cultured T cells, either the whole culture or a sorted T cell fraction (not recorded which). Subset of the sample: Tr1-enriched cell product generated in vitro against host alloantigens. This rearrangement joins TRBV4-3 to TRBJ1-5; 7 nucleotides line up with TRBD1. This clonotype was sampled from a human donor in good health. DNA of the CDR3: TGCGCCAACAGCCAAGAGGGGTGCAGGGGGAAGGGTAATCAGCCCCAGCATTTT. Residues: CANSQEGCRGKGNQPQHF.